Below, one TCR beta chain is given with its context. A multiplex PCR was run with 60 Vbeta primers and 13 Jbeta primers. Clones were sequenced by immunoSEQ multiplex PCR, and TCRdb holds only the in-frame ones, with some missing. The table includes around 140,000 clones, roughly 79% detected once. This sample was taken from a study of cytomegalovirus exposure and HLA in healthy donors. The germline gives CDR1 SGHRS, CDR2 YFSETQ. The trim removed 2 bases at V and 7 bases at J, leaving 7 bases unmatched. The CDR3 spans 15 residues. This chain connects TRBV5-1 to TRBJ1-4; TRBD1 aligns across 8 bases. The clonotype originates from a male donor in good health and CMV-seronegative. Material: PBMCs. The CDR3 is CASSFQGAQVEKLFF. CDR3 nucleotide sequence: TGCGCCAGCAGCTTTCAGGGGGCGCAAGTTGAAAAACTGTTTTTT.